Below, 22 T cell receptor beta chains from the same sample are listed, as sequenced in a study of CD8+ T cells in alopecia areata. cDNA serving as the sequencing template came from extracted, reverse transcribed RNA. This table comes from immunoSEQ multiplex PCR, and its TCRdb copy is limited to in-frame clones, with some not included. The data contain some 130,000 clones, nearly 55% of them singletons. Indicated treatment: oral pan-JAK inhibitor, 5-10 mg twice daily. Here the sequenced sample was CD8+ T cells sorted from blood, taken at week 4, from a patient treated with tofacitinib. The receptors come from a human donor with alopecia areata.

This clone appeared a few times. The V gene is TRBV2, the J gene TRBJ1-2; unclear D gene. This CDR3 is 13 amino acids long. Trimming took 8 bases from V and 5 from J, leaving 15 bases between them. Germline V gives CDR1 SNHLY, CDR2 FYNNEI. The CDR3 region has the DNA TGTGCCAGCTCAGCTCTACCATTGTATGGCTACACCTTC. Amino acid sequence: CASSALPLYGYTF.

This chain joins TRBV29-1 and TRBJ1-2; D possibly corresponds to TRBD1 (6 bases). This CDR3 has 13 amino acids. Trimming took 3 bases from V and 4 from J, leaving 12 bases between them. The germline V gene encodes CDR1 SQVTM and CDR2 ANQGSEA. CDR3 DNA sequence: TGCAGCGTTGACAGGGGCGCGGGCTATGGCTACACCTTC. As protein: CSVDRGAGYGYTF.

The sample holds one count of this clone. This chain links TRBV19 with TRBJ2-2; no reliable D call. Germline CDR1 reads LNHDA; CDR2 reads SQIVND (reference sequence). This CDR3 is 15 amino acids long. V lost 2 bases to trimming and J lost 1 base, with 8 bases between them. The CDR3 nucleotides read TGTGCCAGTAGTATACCGTTTGGGAACACCGGGGAGCTGTTTTTT. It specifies CASSIPFGNTGELFF.

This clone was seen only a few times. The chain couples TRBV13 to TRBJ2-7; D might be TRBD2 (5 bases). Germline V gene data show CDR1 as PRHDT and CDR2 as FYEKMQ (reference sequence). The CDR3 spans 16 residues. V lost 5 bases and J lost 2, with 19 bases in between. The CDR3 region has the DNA TGTGCCAGCAGCGGGAAGATGACGGAGGCCCCCTACGAGCAGTACTTC. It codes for CASSGKMTEAPYEQYF.

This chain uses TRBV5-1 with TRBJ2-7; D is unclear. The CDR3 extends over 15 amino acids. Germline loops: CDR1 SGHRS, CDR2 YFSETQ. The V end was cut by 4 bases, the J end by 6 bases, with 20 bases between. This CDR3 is CASSVRALADGEQYF. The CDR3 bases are TGCGCCAGCAGCGTCCGGGCCCTGGCGGACGGCGAGCAGTACTTC.

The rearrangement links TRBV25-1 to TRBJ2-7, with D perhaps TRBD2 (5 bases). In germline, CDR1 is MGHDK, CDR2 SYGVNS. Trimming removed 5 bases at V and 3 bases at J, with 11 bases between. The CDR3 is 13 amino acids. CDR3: CASSHREDYEQYF. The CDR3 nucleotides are TGTGCCAGCAGTCACCGGGAAGACTACGAGCAGTACTTC.

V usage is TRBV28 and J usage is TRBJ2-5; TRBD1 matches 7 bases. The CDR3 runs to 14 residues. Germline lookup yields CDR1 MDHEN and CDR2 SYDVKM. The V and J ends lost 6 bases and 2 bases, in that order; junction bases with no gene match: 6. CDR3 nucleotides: TGTGCCAGCAGCCCCCTGGGACAGCAAGAGACCCAGTACTTC. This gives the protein CASSPLGQQETQYF.

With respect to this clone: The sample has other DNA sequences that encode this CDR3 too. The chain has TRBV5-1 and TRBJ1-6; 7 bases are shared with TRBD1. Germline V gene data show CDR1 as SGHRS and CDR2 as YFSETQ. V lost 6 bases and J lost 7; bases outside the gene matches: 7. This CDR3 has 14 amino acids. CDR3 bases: TGCGCCAGCACCCGGACAGGAAGAAATTCACCCCTCCACTTT. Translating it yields CASTRTGRNSPLHF.

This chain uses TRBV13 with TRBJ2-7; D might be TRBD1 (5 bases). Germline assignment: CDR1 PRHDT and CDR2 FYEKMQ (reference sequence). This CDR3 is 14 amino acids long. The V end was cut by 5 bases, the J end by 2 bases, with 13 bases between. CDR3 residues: CASSVQVLAYEQYF. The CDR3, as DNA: TGTGCCAGCAGCGTACAGGTATTGGCCTACGAGCAGTACTTC.

The CDR3 sequence is CAWSQSGISTDTQYF. CDR3 bases: TGTGCCTGGAGCCAAAGCGGCATTAGCACAGATACGCAGTATTTT. The chain has TRBV30 and TRBJ2-3; a possible D gene is TRBD2 (5 bases). With 3 bases removed from V and 0 bases from J, the gap between germline ends came to 13 bases. The CDR3 contains 15 residues. Germline CDR1 and CDR2: GTSNPN and SVGIG (reference sequence).

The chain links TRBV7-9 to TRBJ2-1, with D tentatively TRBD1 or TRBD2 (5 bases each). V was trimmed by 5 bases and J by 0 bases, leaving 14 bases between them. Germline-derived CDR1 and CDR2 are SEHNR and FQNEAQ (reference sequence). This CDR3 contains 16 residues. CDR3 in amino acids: CASSTGTEDSYNEQFF. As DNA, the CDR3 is TGTGCCAGCAGCACCGGGACCGAGGACTCCTACAATGAGCAGTTCTTC.

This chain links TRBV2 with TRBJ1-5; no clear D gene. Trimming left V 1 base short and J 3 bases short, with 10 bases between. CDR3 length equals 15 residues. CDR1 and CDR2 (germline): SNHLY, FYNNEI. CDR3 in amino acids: CASSEEDLYNQPQHF. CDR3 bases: TGTGCCAGCAGTGAAGAGGACTTGTACAATCAGCCCCAGCATTTT.

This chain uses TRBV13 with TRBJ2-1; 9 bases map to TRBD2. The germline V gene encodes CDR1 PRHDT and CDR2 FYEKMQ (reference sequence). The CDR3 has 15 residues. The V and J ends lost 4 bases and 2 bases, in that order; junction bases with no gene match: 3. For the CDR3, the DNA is TGTGCCAGCAGCTGGATAGCGGGGGCCTACAATGAGCAGTTCTTC. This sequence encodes CASSWIAGAYNEQFF.

CDR3 residues: CASSSPNEETQYF. The CDR3 bases are TGTGCCAGCAGCTCCCCTAATGAAGAGACCCAGTACTTC. The V call is TRBV7-3, the J call TRBJ2-5; no clear D. The CDR3 is 13 residues long. V was shortened by 4 bases and J by 3 bases, with 9 bases between the two germline ends. CDR1 is SGHTA, CDR2 FQGTGA, per germline.

CDR3 in amino acids: CASSLDPGTSYEQYF. Here the CDR3 DNA reads TGCGCCAGCAGCTTGGATCCAGGGACGTCCTACGAGCAGTACTTC. The rearrangement joins TRBV5-1 to TRBJ2-7; D tentatively fits TRBD1 or TRBD2 (5 bases each). The CDR3 is made up of 15 amino acids. Germline CDR1 reads SGHRS; CDR2 reads YFSETQ. V gave up 0 bases and J gave up 1 base, with 11 bases separating them.

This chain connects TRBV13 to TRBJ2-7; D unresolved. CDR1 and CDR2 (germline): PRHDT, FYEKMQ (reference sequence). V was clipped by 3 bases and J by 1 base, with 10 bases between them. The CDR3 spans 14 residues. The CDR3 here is CASSFSGSSYEQYF. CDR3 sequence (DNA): TGTGCCAGCAGCTTTAGTGGCTCTTCCTACGAGCAGTACTTC.

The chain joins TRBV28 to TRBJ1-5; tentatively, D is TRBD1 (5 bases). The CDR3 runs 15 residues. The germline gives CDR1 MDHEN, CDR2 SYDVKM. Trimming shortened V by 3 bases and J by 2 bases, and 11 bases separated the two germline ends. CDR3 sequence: CASSLRGVGNQPQHF. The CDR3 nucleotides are TGTGCCAGCAGTTTGAGGGGAGTGGGCAATCAGCCCCAGCATTTT.

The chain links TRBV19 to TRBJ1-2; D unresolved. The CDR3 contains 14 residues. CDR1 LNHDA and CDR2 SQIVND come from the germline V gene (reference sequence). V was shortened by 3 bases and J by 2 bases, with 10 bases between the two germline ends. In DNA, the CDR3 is TGTGCCAGTAGTATCTACGGCGAAAACTATGGCTACACCTTC. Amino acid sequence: CASSIYGENYGYTF.

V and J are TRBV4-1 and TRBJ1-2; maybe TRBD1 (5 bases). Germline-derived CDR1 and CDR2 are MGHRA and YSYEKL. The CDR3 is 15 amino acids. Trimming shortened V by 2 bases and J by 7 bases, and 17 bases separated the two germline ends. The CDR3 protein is CASSQTREWRGGYTF. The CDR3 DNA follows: TGCGCCAGCAGCCAAACCAGGGAGTGGCGCGGTGGCTACACCTTC.

The CDR3 region is CASAAGGAYSNQPQHF. CDR3 DNA sequence: TGTGCCAGCGCCGCGGGGGGGGCGTATAGCAATCAGCCCCAGCATTTT. The chain links TRBV7-9 to TRBJ1-5; tentatively, D is TRBD1 (6 bases). V lost 8 bases, J lost 0 bases, and 17 bases lay in between. Germline V gene sequence: CDR1 SEHNR, CDR2 FQNEAQ (reference sequence). The CDR3 is 16 amino acids.

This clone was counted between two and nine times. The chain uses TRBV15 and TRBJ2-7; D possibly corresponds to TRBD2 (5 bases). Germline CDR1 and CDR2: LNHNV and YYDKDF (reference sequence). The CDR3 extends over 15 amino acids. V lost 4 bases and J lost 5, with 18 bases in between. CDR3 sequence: CATSNRRGLVHEQYF. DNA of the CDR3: TGTGCCACCAGCAACAGACGGGGTTTGGTCCACGAGCAGTACTTC.

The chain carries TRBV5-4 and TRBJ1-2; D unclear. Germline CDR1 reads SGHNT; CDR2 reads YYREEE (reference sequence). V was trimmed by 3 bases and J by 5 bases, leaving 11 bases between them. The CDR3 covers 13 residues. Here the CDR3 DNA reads TGTGCCAGCAGCTCGGGCTTCGGGTATGGCTACACCTTC. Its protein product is CASSSGFGYGYTF.